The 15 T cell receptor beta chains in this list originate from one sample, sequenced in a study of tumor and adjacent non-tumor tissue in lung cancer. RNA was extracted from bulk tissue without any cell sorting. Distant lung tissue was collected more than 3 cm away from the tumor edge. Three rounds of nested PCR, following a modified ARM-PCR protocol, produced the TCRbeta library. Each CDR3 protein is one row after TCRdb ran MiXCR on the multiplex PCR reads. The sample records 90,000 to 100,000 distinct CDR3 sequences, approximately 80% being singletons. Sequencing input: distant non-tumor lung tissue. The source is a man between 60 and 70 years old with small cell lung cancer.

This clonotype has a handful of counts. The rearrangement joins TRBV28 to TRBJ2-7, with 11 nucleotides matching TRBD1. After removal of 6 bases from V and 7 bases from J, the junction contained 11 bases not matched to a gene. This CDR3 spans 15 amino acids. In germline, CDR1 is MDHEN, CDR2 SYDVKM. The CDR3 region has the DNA TGTGCCAGCAGCCCCTGGACAGGGGGCTATCGAGAGCAGTACTTC. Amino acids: CASSPWTGGYREQYF.

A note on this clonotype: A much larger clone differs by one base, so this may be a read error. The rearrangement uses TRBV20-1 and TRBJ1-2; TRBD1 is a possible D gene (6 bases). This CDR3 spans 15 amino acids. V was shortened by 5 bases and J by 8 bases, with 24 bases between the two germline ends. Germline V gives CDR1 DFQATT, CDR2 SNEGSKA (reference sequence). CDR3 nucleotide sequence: TGCAGTGCTTCCCTCCCCTCTGGGGGGCCTCAGGGCTACACCTTC. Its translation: CSASLPSGGPQGYTF.

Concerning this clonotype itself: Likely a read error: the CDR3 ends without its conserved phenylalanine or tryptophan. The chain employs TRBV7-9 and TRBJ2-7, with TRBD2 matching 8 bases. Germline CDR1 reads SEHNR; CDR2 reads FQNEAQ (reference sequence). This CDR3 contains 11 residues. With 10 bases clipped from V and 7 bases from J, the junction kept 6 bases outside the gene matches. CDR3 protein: CANEGLGEQYL. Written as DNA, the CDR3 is TGTGCCAACGAGGGACTAGGGGAGCAGTACCTC.

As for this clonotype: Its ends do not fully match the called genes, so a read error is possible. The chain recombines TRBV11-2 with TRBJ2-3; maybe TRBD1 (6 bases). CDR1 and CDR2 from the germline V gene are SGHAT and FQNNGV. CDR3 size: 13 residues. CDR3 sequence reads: CASSLDWTDKQYF. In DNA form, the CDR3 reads TGTGCCAGCAGTCTAGACTGGACAGATAAGCAGTATTTT. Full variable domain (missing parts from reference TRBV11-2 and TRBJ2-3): EAGVAQSPRYKIIEKRQSVAFWCNPISGHATLYWYQQILGQGPKLLIQFQNNGVVDDSQLPKDRFSAERLKGVDSTLKIQPAKLEDSAVYLCASSLDWTDKQYFGPGTRLTVL.

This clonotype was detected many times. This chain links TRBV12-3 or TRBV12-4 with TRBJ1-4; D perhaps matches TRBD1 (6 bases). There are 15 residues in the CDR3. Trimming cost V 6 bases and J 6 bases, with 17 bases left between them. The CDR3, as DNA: TGTGCCAGCAGACTGGGTCGGACAGACTATGAAAAACTGTTTTTT. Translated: CASRLGRTDYEKLFF.

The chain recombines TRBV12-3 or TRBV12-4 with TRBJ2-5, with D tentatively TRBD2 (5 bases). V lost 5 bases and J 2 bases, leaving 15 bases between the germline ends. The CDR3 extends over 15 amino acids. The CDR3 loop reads CASSPYSELQETQYF. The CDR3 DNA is TGTGCCAGCAGTCCCTATAGCGAGTTACAAGAGACCCAGTACTTC.

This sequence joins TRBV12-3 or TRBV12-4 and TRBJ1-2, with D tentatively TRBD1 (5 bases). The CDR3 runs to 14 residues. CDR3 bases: TGTGGCAGTTTGACAGCACTCGGACTCTATGGCTACACCTTC. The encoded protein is CGSLTALGLYGYTF.

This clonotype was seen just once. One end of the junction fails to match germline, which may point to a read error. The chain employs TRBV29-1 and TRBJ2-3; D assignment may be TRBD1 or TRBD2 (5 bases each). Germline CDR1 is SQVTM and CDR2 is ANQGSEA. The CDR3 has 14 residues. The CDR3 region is CSVFGGDGTDTQYF. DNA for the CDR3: TGCAGCGTTTTTGGGGGAGACGGCACAGATACGCAGTACTTT.

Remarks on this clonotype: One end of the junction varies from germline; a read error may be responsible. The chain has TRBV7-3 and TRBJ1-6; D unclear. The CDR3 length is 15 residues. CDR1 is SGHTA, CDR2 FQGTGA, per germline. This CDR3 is CGSSTLTAGDSPLHF. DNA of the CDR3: TGTGGCAGCAGCACTTTGACGGCGGGCGATTCACCCCTCCACTTT.

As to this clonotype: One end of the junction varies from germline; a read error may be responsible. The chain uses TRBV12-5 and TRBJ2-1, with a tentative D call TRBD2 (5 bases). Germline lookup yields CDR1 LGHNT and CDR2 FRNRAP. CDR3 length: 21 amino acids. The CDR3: CASGLESSKARALNSYNEQFF. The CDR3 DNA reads TGTGCTAGCGGTTTGGAAAGTAGTAAGGCGAGGGCCTTGAACTCCTACAATGAGCAGTTCTTC.

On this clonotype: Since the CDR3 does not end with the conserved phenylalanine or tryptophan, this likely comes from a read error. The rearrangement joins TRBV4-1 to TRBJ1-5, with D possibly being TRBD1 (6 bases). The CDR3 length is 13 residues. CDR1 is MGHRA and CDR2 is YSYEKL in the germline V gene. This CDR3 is CANSQGMSQPQHY. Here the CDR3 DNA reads TGCGCCAACAGCCAGGGGATGTCACAGCCCCAGCATTAT.

The CDR3: CSAVWGADTEAFF. The CDR3 DNA sequence: TGCAGCGCTGTGTGGGGGGCTGACACTGAAGCTTTCTTT. The chain joins TRBV29-1 to TRBJ1-1; TRBD1 might be the D (6 bases). V lost 7 bases, J lost 3 bases, and 15 bases lay in between. The CDR3 runs to 13 residues. The germline V gene has CDR1 SQVTM and CDR2 ANQGSEA.

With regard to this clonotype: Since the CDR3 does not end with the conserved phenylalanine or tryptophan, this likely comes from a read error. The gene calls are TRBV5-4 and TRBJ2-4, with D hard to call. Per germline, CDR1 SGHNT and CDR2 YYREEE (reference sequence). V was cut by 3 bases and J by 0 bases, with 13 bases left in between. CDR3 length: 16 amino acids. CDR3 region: CASSSGRDIAKNIQYL. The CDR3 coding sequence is TGTGCCAGCAGCTCCGGACGAGACATAGCCAAAAACATTCAGTACCTC.

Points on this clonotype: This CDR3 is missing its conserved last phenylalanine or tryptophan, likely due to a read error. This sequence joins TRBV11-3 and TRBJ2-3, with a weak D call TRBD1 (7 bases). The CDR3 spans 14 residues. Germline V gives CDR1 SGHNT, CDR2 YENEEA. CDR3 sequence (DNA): TGTGTCAGCAGCTTAGCAGGGGGAGGTGATACACAGTATCTT. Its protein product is CVSSLAGGGDTQYL.

The CDR3 bases are TGTGCCTGGAGTTCCGGACCGTTCTATGGCTACACCTTC. Translation: CAWSSGPFYGYTF. The rearrangement uses TRBV30 and TRBJ1-2; D gene unclear. The V end lost 2 bases, the J end lost 4 bases, and 11 bases lay between the germline ends. Germline V gene data show CDR1 as GTSNPN and CDR2 as SVGIG (reference sequence). The CDR3 totals 13 residues.